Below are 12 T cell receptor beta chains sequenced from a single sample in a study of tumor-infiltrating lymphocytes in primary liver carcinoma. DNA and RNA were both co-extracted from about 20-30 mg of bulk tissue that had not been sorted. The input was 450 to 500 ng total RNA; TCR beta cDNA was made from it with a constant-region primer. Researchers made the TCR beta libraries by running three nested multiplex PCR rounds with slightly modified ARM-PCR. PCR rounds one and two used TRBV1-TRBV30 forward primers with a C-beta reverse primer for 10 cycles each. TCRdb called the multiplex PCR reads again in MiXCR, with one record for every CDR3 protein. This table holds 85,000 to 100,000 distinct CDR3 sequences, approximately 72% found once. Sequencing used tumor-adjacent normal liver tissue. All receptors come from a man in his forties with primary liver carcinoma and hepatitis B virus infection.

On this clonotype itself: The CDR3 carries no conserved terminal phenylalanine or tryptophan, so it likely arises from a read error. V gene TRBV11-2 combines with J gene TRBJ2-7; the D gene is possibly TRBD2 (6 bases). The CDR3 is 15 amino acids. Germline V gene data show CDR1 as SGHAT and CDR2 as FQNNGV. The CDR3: CASTLDTGEWHEQYL. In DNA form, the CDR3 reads TGTGCCAGCACCTTAGATACGGGGGAATGGCACGAGCAGTACCTC.

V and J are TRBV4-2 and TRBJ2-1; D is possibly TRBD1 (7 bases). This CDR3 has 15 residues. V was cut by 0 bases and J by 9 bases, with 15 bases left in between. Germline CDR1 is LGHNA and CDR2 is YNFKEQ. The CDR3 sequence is CASSQDFGGGGEQFF. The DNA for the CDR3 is TGTGCCAGCAGCCAAGACTTTGGAGGGGGCGGTGAGCAGTTCTTC.

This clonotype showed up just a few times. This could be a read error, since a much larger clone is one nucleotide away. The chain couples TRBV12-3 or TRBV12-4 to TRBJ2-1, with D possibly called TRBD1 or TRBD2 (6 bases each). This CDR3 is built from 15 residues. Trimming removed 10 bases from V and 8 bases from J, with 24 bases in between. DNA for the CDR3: TGTGCCATCCATGGGGCTTCCGGGGGCACCGATGAGCAGTTCTTC. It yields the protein CAIHGASGGTDEQFF.

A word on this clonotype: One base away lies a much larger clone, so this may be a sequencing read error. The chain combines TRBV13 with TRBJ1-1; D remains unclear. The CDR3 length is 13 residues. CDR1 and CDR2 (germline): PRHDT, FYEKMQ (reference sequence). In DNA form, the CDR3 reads TGTGCCGGCAGCTTAACCTTGAACACTGAAGCTTTCTTT. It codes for CAGSLTLNTEAFF. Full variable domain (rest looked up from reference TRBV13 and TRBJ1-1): AAGVIQSPRHLIKEKRETATLKCYPIPRHDTVYWYQQGPGQDPQFLISFYEKMQSDKGSIPDRFSAQQFSDYHSELNMSSLELGDSALYFCAGSLTLNTEAFFGQGTRLTVV.

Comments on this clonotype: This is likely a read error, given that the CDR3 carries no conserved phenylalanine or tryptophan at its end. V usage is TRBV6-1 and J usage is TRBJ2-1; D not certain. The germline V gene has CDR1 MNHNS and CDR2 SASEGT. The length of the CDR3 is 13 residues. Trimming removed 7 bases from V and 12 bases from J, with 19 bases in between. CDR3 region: CASTVTPITGQFL. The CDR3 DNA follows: TGTGCCAGCACCGTTACACCGATTACGGGGCAGTTCTTA.

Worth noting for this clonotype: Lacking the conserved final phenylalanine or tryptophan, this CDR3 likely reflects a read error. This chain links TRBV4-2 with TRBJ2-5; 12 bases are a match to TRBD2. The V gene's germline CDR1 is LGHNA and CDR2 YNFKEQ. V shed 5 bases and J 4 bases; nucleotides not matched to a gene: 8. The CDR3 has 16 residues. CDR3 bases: TGTGCCAGCAGCGAAAGACTAGCGGGAGCGGGAGAGACCCAGTACTCC. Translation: CASSERLAGAGETQYS.

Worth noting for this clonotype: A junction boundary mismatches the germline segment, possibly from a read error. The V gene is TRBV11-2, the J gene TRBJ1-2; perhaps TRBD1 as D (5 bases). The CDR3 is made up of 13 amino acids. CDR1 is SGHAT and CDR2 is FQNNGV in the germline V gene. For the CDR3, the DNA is TGTGCCAACAGCTTCAGGGAGAGCTATGGCTACACCTTC. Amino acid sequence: CANSFRESYGYTF.

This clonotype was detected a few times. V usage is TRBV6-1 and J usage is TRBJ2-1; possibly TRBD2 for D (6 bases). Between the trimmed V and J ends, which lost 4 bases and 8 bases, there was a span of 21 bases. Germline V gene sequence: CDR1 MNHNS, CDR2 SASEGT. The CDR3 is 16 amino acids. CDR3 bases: TGTGCCAGCAGTGTCCTCTCCACCGGGGGAGGCGATGAGCAGTTCTTC. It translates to CASSVLSTGGGDEQFF.

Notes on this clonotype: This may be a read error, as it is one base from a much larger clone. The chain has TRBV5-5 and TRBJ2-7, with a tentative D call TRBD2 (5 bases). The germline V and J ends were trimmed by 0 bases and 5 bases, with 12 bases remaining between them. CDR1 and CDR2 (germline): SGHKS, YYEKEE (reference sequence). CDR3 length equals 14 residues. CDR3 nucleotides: TGTGCCAGCAGCTTGGATGGAGGTAAGGACGAGCAGTACTTC. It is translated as CASSLDGGKDEQYF.

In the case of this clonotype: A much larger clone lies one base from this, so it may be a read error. DNA of the CDR3: TGCAGCGCTGGGACAGACTCGAACACCGGGGGGCTGTTTTTT. It encodes CSAGTDSNTGGLFF. This chain joins TRBV29-1 and TRBJ2-2; TRBD1 is a possible D gene (7 bases). The CDR3 length is 14 residues. The V gene's germline CDR1 is SQVTM and CDR2 ANQGSEA.

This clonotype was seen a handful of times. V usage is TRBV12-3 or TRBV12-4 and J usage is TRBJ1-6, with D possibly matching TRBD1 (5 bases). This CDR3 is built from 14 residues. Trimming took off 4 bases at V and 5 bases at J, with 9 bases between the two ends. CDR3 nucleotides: TGTGCCAGCAGTTCGGGACTCCATAATTCACCCCTCCACTTT. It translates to CASSSGLHNSPLHF.

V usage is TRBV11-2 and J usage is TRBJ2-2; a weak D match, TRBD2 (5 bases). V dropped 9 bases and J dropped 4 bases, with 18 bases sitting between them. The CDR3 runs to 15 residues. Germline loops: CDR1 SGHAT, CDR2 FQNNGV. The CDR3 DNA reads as TGTGCCAGTGACTTAGTCGGACGGGGCACCGGGGAGCTGTTTTTT. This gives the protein CASDLVGRGTGELFF.